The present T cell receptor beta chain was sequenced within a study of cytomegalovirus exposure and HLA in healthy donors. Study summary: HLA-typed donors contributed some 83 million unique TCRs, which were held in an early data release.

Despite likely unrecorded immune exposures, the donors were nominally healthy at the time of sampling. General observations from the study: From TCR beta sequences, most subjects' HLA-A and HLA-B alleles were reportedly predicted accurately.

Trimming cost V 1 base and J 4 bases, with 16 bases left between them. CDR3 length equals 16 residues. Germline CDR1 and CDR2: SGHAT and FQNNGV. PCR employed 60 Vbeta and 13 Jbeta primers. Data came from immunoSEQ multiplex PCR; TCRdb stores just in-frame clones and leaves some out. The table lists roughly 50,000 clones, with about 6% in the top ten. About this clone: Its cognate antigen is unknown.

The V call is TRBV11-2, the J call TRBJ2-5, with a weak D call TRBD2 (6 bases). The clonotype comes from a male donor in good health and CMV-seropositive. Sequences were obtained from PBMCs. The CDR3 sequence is CASSLGGVGIGETQYF. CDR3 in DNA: TGTGCCAGCAGCTTAGGCGGGGTTGGTATCGGAGAGACCCAGTACTTC.